The rows below give T cell receptor beta chains drawn from one sample of a study of T cells in Graves' hyperthyroidism and ophthalmopathy. TCRdb reprocessed the multiplex PCR reads via MiXCR and lists one record per CDR3 protein. The sample contains fewer than 700,000 distinct CDR3 sequences, roughly 17% of which appear only once. The sequenced sample consisted of blood. The receptors were gathered from a young woman with Graves' ophthalmopathy. Both conserved end residues are part of each CDR3. D genes are given only for firm matches. Not all rows give a size; the values are once, few, many and, for expanded clones, a class.

size: -; J: TRBJ2-3; D: -; V: TRBV4-1; CDR3: CASSQGLKGLIQYF; DNA: TGCGCCAGCAGCCAAGGGCTAAAGGGCCTGATACAGTATTTT
size: -; J: TRBJ2-7; D: TRBD2; V: TRBV7-3; CDR3: CASSPLGGGLAGVVEQYF; DNA: TGTGCCAGCAGCCCCCTCGGGGGTGGACTAGCGGGAGTTGTCGAGCAGTACTTC
size: many; J: TRBJ1-2; D: -; V: TRBV2; CDR3: CASGVRNYGYTF; DNA: TGTGCCAGCGGGGTTCGTAATTATGGCTACACCTTC
size: -; J: TRBJ2-7; D: TRBD2; V: TRBV27; CDR3: CASSLFLAGTHEQYF; DNA: TGTGCCAGCAGTTTATTCTTAGCGGGGACTCACGAGCAGTACTTC
size: many; J: TRBJ2-5; D: TRBD2; V: TRBV6-1; CDR3: CASRGTSVPQETQYF; DNA: TGTGCCAGCAGAGGGACTAGCGTCCCGCAAGAGACCCAGTACTTC
size: -; J: TRBJ2-3; D: TRBD2; V: TRBV28; CDR3: CASTPLASGRTDTQYF; DNA: TGTGCCAGCACCCCGCTCGCTAGCGGGAGAACAGATACGCAGTATTTT
size: -; J: TRBJ2-5; D: -; V: TRBV27; CDR3: CASGPIEETQYF; DNA: TGTGCCAGCGGGCCTATCGAAGAGACCCAGTACTTC
size: many; J: TRBJ2-6; D: TRBD1; V: TRBV2; CDR3: CASSELRGRANVLTF; DNA: TGTGCCAGCAGTGAACTCAGGGGGCGGGCCAACGTCCTGACTTTC
size: -; J: TRBJ2-5; D: -; V: TRBV24-1; CDR3: CATSDFGAGTGKSTETQYF; DNA: -
size: -; J: TRBJ1-2; D: -; V: TRBV20-1; CDR3: CSASSNLGRGSYGYTF; DNA: TGCAGTGCTAGTTCTAATCTTGGCAGGGGTTCCTATGGCTACACCTTC
size: -; J: TRBJ2-2; D: TRBD1; V: TRBV9; CDR3: CASSVTGGAGELFF; DNA: TGTGCCAGCAGCGTCACAGGGGGTGCCGGGGAGCTGTTTTTT
size: -; J: TRBJ2-2; D: -; V: TRBV5-6; CDR3: CASSLRGADTGELFF; DNA: TGCGCCAGCAGCTTAAGAGGGGCCGACACCGGGGAGCTGTTTTTT
size: -; J: TRBJ2-7; D: TRBD2; V: TRBV12-3/TRBV12-4; CDR3: CASSLMLAGGLEQYF; DNA: TGTGCCAGCAGTTTAATGTTAGCGGGAGGCCTAGAGCAGTACTTC
size: many; J: TRBJ2-7; D: -; V: TRBV3-1; CDR3: CASSQDQDYEQYF; DNA: TGTGCCAGCAGCCAAGATCAGGACTACGAGCAGTACTTC
size: -; J: TRBJ1-1; D: -; V: TRBV5-1; CDR3: CASSTEAFF; DNA: TGCGCCAGCAGTACTGAAGCTTTCTTT
size: few; J: TRBJ2-7; D: -; V: TRBV6-1; CDR3: CASSDSGKGVTYEQYF; DNA: TGTGCCAGCAGTGATTCGGGGAAGGGCGTAACCTACGAGCAGTACTTC
size: -; J: TRBJ2-1; D: TRBD2; V: TRBV7-2; CDR3: CASSLVGARGTSGRNEQFF; DNA: TGTGCCAGCAGCTTAGTGGGGGCGAGAGGGACTAGCGGGAGGAATGAGCAGTTCTTC
size: few; J: TRBJ1-5; D: -; V: TRBV4-1; CDR3: CASSQVGLRRSNQPQHF; DNA: TGCGCCAGCAGCCAAGTCGGTTTAAGGCGTAGCAATCAGCCCCAGCATTTT
size: -; J: TRBJ2-6; D: TRBD1; V: TRBV28; CDR3: CASRGTGAGANVLTF; DNA: TGTGCCAGCAGAGGGACAGGGGCCGGGGCCAACGTCCTGACTTTC
size: few; J: TRBJ1-2; D: -; V: TRBV6-1; CDR3: CASSGREAYGYTF; DNA: TGTGCCAGCAGTGGAAGGGAGGCCTATGGCTACACCTTC
size: many; J: TRBJ1-1; D: -; V: TRBV10-3; CDR3: CAISESWDNEAFF; DNA: TGTGCCATCAGTGAGTCGTGGGACAATGAAGCTTTCTTT
size: many; J: TRBJ1-1; D: -; V: TRBV12-3/TRBV12-4; CDR3: CASSIGMNTEAFF; DNA: TGTGCCAGCAGTATTGGGATGAACACTGAAGCTTTCTTT
size: many; J: TRBJ2-3; D: -; V: TRBV12-3/TRBV12-4; CDR3: CASSLAGGDTQYF; DNA: TGTGCCAGCAGTTTAGCTGGCGGAGATACGCAGTATTTT
size: once; J: TRBJ2-1; D: -; V: TRBV27; CDR3: CASSIQGSYNEQFF; DNA: TGTGCCAGCAGTATACAGGGTTCCTACAATGAGCAGTTCTTC
size: few; J: TRBJ2-1; D: TRBD1; V: TRBV30; CDR3: CAWWTGEYNEQFF; DNA: TGTGCCTGGTGGACAGGAGAATACAATGAGCAGTTCTTC
size: many; J: TRBJ2-7; D: -; V: TRBV6-2/TRBV6-3; CDR3: CASLRAERYEQYF; DNA: TGTGCCAGCCTTAGAGCGGAGCGGTATGAGCAGTACTTC
size: -; J: TRBJ1-6; D: TRBD1; V: TRBV6-5; CDR3: CASSYTTGPERNSPLHF; DNA: TGTGCCAGCAGTTACACGACAGGGCCCGAGCGTAATTCACCCCTCCACTTT
size: many; J: TRBJ1-1; D: -; V: TRBV6-1; CDR3: CASSPGGSENTEAFF; DNA: TGTGCCAGCAGTCCTGGGGGCAGCGAGAACACTGAAGCTTTCTTT
size: few; J: TRBJ2-1; D: TRBD1; V: TRBV3-1; CDR3: CASSYSYFEDRGNEQFF; DNA: TGTGCCAGCAGCTATTCTTATTTCGAGGACAGGGGAAATGAGCAGTTCTTC
size: many; J: TRBJ1-6; D: TRBD1; V: TRBV6-1; CDR3: CASGETGAYNSPLHF; DNA: TGTGCCAGCGGGGAGACAGGGGCATATAATTCACCCCTCCACTTT
size: many; J: TRBJ1-3; D: -; V: TRBV11-2; CDR3: CASSPGRILSPSSGNTIYF; DNA: TGTGCCAGCAGCCCGGGACGGATTCTTTCCCCAAGCTCTGGAAACACCATATATTTT
size: -; J: TRBJ2-3; D: -; V: TRBV19; CDR3: CASSSTSSSTDTQYF; DNA: TGTGCCAGTAGTTCGACCTCCTCTAGCACAGATACGCAGTATTTT
size: -; J: TRBJ2-7; D: TRBD1; V: TRBV9; CDR3: CASSATGAGTYEQYF; DNA: TGTGCCAGCAGCGCGACAGGGGCCGGCACCTACGAGCAGTACTTC
size: few; J: TRBJ2-3; D: -; V: TRBV4-1; CDR3: CASSQGTTGSITDTQYF; DNA: TGCGCCAGCAGCCAAGGAACTACAGGGAGTATCACAGATACGCAGTATTTT
size: many; J: TRBJ1-2; D: TRBD1; V: TRBV18; CDR3: CASSPGQGLNGYTF; DNA: TGTGCCAGCTCACCAGGACAGGGCCTAAACGGCTACACCTTC
size: few; J: TRBJ1-2; D: -; V: TRBV27; CDR3: CASSFGRRGYTF; DNA: TGTGCCAGCAGTTTTGGACGACGGGGCTACACCTTC
size: many; J: TRBJ2-1; D: TRBD1; V: TRBV20-1; CDR3: CSARDATGGLNEQFF; DNA: TGCAGTGCTAGAGATGCGACAGGGGGCTTAAATGAGCAGTTCTTC
size: many; J: TRBJ1-1; D: TRBD1; V: TRBV6-1; CDR3: CASNSDRMNTEAFF; DNA: TGTGCCAGCAACTCGGACAGGATGAACACTGAAGCTTTCTTT
size: many; J: TRBJ1-2; D: -; V: TRBV7-3; CDR3: CASSLTDRRNYGYTF; DNA: TGTGCCAGCAGCTTAACGGACCGGCGGAACTATGGCTACACCTTC
size: many; J: TRBJ1-6; D: -; V: TRBV30; CDR3: CAWSVGWDNSPLHF; DNA: TGTGCCTGGAGTGTTGGGTGGGATAATTCACCCCTCCACTTT
size: many; J: TRBJ2-3; D: -; V: TRBV28; CDR3: CASSTPVGRRADTQYF; DNA: TGTGCCAGCAGTACCCCGGTGGGCCGGAGAGCAGATACGCAGTATTTT
size: few; J: TRBJ2-3; D: TRBD2; V: TRBV20-1; CDR3: CSAQAGTTDTQYF; DNA: TGCAGTGCGCAAGCGGGGACCACAGATACGCAGTATTTT
size: many; J: TRBJ1-2; D: -; V: TRBV12-3/TRBV12-4; CDR3: CASSLDRIYGYTF; DNA: TGTGCCAGCAGTTTAGACAGGATCTATGGCTACACCTTC
size: many; J: TRBJ2-3; D: TRBD1; V: TRBV20-1; CDR3: CSAYDRGRDTQYF; DNA: TGCAGTGCTTACGACAGGGGGAGAGATACGCAGTATTTT
size: once; J: TRBJ2-3; D: -; V: TRBV7-2; CDR3: CASSDVLAADTQYF; DNA: TGTGCCAGCAGCGACGTGTTGGCCGCAGATACGCAGTATTTT
size: many; J: TRBJ2-1; D: TRBD1; V: TRBV20-1; CDR3: CSARDPLDRGDSAFF; DNA: TGCAGTGCTAGAGATCCCTTGGACAGGGGGGATTCTGCGTTCTTC
size: few; J: TRBJ2-2; D: -; V: TRBV7-3; CDR3: CASSLRPRGTGELFF; DNA: TGTGCCAGCAGCTTAAGGCCCCGAGGGACCGGGGAGCTGTTTTTT
size: many; J: TRBJ1-4; D: TRBD1; V: TRBV3-1; CDR3: CASSQADRANEKLFF; DNA: TGTGCCAGCAGCCAAGCGGACAGGGCTAATGAAAAACTGTTTTTT
size: -; J: TRBJ1-1; D: -; V: TRBV27; CDR3: CASSLSPGGLTEAFF; DNA: TGTGCCAGCAGTTTATCGCCCGGGGGTCTCACTGAAGCTTTCTTT
size: -; J: TRBJ1-1; D: -; V: TRBV29-1; CDR3: CSVEYQNTEAFF; DNA: TGCAGCGTTGAGTACCAGAACACTGAAGCTTTCTTT
size: -; J: TRBJ1-1; D: -; V: TRBV7-3; CDR3: CASSLNPGLNTEAFF; DNA: TGTGCCAGCAGCTTAAATCCAGGACTGAACACTGAAGCTTTCTTT
size: few; J: TRBJ2-7; D: -; V: TRBV7-2; CDR3: CASSLESGGAGYEQYF; DNA: TGTGCCAGCAGCTTAGAATCGGGGGGCGCAGGCTACGAGCAGTACTTC
size: few; J: TRBJ1-5; D: -; V: TRBV27; CDR3: CASSGQGEPPQHF; DNA: TGTGCCAGCAGTGGGCAGGGTGAGCCGCCCCAGCATTTT
size: few; J: TRBJ2-1; D: -; V: TRBV7-3; CDR3: CASSLGARVSSYNEQFF; DNA: TGTGCCAGCAGCTTAGGGGCCAGGGTGAGCTCCTACAATGAGCAGTTCTTC
size: many; J: TRBJ1-6; D: TRBD1; V: TRBV11-2; CDR3: CASSLTGGRKDSPLHF; DNA: TGTGCCAGCAGCCTGACAGGGGGAAGAAAAGATTCACCCCTCCACTTT
size: few; J: TRBJ1-4; D: -; V: TRBV29-1; CDR3: CSVEDLGGSNEKLFF; DNA: TGCAGCGTTGAAGATCTGGGGGGGAGTAATGAAAAACTGTTTTTT
size: few; J: TRBJ2-2; D: TRBD2; V: TRBV7-9; CDR3: CASSFGGGTTGELFF; DNA: TGTGCCAGCAGCTTTGGGGGGGGGACCACCGGGGAGCTGTTTTTT
size: many; J: TRBJ2-1; D: -; V: TRBV28; CDR3: CASSFSIEDLNNEQFF; DNA: TGTGCCAGCAGTTTTTCGATTGAGGACCTGAACAATGAGCAGTTCTTC
size: -; J: TRBJ2-7; D: TRBD2; V: TRBV28; CDR3: CASSSLAGGDSYEQYF; DNA: TGTGCCAGCAGTTCCTTAGCGGGGGGGGATTCCTACGAGCAGTACTTC
size: few; J: TRBJ2-5; D: -; V: TRBV19; CDR3: CASSPRAGTETQYF; DNA: TGTGCCAGTAGTCCTCGGGCAGGGACGGAGACCCAGTACTTC